Each of the 26 T cell receptor beta chains below was sequenced from the same sample in a study of cytomegalovirus exposure and HLA in healthy donors. PCR primers comprised 60 Vbeta and 13 Jbeta primers. Some clones are missing from TCRdb's copy, which holds only in-frame ones; the method was immunoSEQ multiplex PCR. The table has 150,000 or so clones, 65% to 85% seen once. Material for sequencing was PBMCs. The receptor set was obtained from a woman in her thirties or forties in good health and CMV-seropositive.

This sequence joins TRBV6-4 and TRBJ2-1; 7 bases match TRBD2. Trimming removed 0 bases from V and 6 bases from J; junction bases left unmatched: 5. The length of the CDR3 is 15 residues. Germline CDR1 is MRHNA and CDR2 is SNTAGT. The CDR3 here is CASSDSRRELNEQFF. The CDR3 DNA is TGTGCCAGCAGTGACTCTCGGCGGGAGCTCAATGAGCAGTTCTTC.

The V and J genes are TRBV5-1 and TRBJ2-7, with 7 bases that match TRBD1. The CDR3 spans 12 residues. The V segment lost 3 bases and the J segment 6 bases; nucleotides outside the gene matches: 3. CDR1 is SGHRS, CDR2 YFSETQ, per germline. DNA of the CDR3: TGCGCCAGCAGCTCAGGGACAGTCGAGCAGTACTTC. Protein product: CASSSGTVEQYF.

The CDR3 protein is CASSLVQFSTDTQYF. As DNA, the CDR3 is TGTGCCAGCAGTTTGGTACAGTTCAGCACAGATACGCAGTATTTT. J is TRBJ2-3 and V is TRBV28; D gene unclear. CDR3 length equals 15 residues. Trimming shortened V by 3 bases and J by 0 bases, and 10 bases separated the two germline ends. From germline, CDR1 is MDHEN and CDR2 SYDVKM.

The chain has TRBV18 and TRBJ2-7; D is perhaps TRBD1 (6 bases). Trimming left V 3 bases short and J 4 bases short, with 13 bases between. The CDR3 has 14 amino acids. Germline V gene sequence: CDR1 KGHSH, CDR2 LQKENI. The CDR3 spells CASSPNSQGYEQYF. In nucleotides, the CDR3 is TGTGCCAGCTCACCCAATTCACAGGGATACGAGCAGTACTTC.

The chain is built from TRBV6-5 and TRBJ1-2; TRBD1 might be the D (6 bases). From germline, CDR1 is MNHEY and CDR2 SVGAGI. This CDR3 contains 14 residues. The germline V and J ends were trimmed by 2 bases and 5 bases, with 12 bases remaining between them. The CDR3 protein is CASSYIGTTYGYTF. DNA of the CDR3: TGTGCCAGCAGTTACATCGGGACAACGTATGGCTACACCTTC.

This clone was seen once. The J gene is TRBJ2-3, the V gene TRBV5-6, with 14 bases identical to TRBD2. Germline trimming cut 4 bases from V and 3 bases from J; bases unmatched to any gene: 10. The CDR3 consists of 18 residues. Germline V gives CDR1 SGHDT, CDR2 YYEEEE. The CDR3 DNA is TGTGCCAGCAGCATCATGACTAGCGGGAGGGCCTCGACAGATACGCAGTATTTT. Its protein product is CASSIMTSGRASTDTQYF.

This chain joins TRBV5-1 and TRBJ2-5, with TRBD2 matching over 10 bases. From germline, CDR1 is SGHRS and CDR2 YFSETQ. The CDR3 sequence is 14 residues long. V shed 4 bases and J 11 bases; nucleotides not matched to a gene: 11. In DNA, the CDR3 is TGCGCCAGCAGCCGAACTAGCGGGAAAGGTGAGCAGTACTTC. Amino acid sequence: CASSRTSGKGEQYF.

This chain joins TRBV6-1 and TRBJ2-5; 11 positions match TRBD2. The length of the CDR3 is 14 residues. The junction had 4 bases not matched to a gene; V was cut back by 8 bases and J by 2 bases. The germline gives CDR1 MNHNS, CDR2 SASEGT. CDR3 loop: CASLAGGPQETQYF. Written as DNA, the CDR3 is TGTGCCAGCCTAGCGGGAGGACCTCAAGAGACCCAGTACTTC.

The chain combines TRBV29-1 with TRBJ2-7; possible D gene TRBD2, 6 bases. This CDR3 has 11 amino acids. Between the trimmed V and J ends, which lost 7 bases and 4 bases, there was a span of 11 bases. Germline CDR1 SQVTM, CDR2 ANQGSEA. CDR3 DNA: TGCAGCGCCTGGACTATTTACGAGCAGTACTTC. Translation gives CSAWTIYEQYF.

The J gene is TRBJ2-3, the V gene TRBV9; the match to TRBD2 covers 10 bases. Germline V gives CDR1 SGDLS, CDR2 YYNGEE. This CDR3 is built from 14 residues. The V and J ends lost 5 bases and 5 bases, in that order; junction bases with no gene match: 5. CDR3 DNA sequence: TGTGCCAGCAGAGCGGGAGGGCCTGGAGATACGCAGTATTTT. This codes for CASRAGGPGDTQYF.

V is TRBV11-1 and J is TRBJ2-1; 7 bases line up with TRBD2. Germline V gene lookup returns CDR1 SGHAT and CDR2 FQDESV (reference sequence). The CDR3 runs 16 residues. Unmatched junction bases numbered 6, after V lost 4 bases and J lost 0 bases. Here the CDR3 reads CASSSQRGSSYNEQFF. The DNA for the CDR3 is TGTGCCAGCAGCTCCCAGCGGGGTAGCTCCTACAATGAGCAGTTCTTC.

This clone was detected many times. The chain links TRBV11-3 to TRBJ1-3, with TRBD1 as a possible D gene (5 bases). Germline values: CDR1 SGHNT, CDR2 YENEEA. The CDR3 consists of 20 residues. Trimming took 5 bases from V and 0 from J, leaving 26 bases between them. The CDR3 DNA is TGTGCCAGCAGCCGCGCGGGTCGGGTCCGGGGGAAAGCCTCTGGAAACACCATATATTTT. It codes for CASSRAGRVRGKASGNTIYF.

The J gene is TRBJ1-1, the V gene TRBV7-8, with D perhaps matching TRBD1 (5 bases). CDR3 length: 16 residues. Trimming cost V 1 base and J 3 bases, with 15 bases left between them. Germline V gene lookup returns CDR1 SGHVS and CDR2 FQNEAQ. CDR3 sequence (DNA): TGTGCCAGCAGCTTAGGGGGGGTAAATACGGACACTGAAGCTTTCTTT. It codes for CASSLGGVNTDTEAFF.

The chain is built from TRBV30 and TRBJ1-3; D call uncertain. V lost 3 bases, J lost 1 base, and 7 bases lay in between. Per the germline V gene, CDR1 is GTSNPN and CDR2 is SVGIG (reference sequence). CDR3 length equals 13 residues. The CDR3 DNA follows: TGTGCCTGGAGACTGAAGTCTGGAAACACCATATATTTT. Amino acids: CAWRLKSGNTIYF.

The chain has TRBV10-3 and TRBJ2-7, with a possible D match to TRBD1 (5 bases). CDR1 and CDR2 (germline): ENHRY, SYGVKD. V gave up 5 bases and J gave up 3 bases, with 14 bases separating them. The CDR3 length is 14 residues. DNA for the CDR3: TGTGCCATCAGTCCCGAGGCAGGGTACTACGAGCAGTACTTC. It encodes CAISPEAGYYEQYF.

The chain carries TRBV6-4 and TRBJ2-3; 10 bases match TRBD2. Trimming removed 2 bases from V and 2 bases from J; junction bases left unmatched: 1. The CDR3 loop spans 15 amino acids. Germline-derived CDR1 and CDR2 are MRHNA and SNTAGT. The CDR3 DNA reads as TGTGCCAGCAGTGACACTAGCGGGAACACAGATACGCAGTATTTT. Encoded protein: CASSDTSGNTDTQYF.

The rearrangement joins TRBV11-3 to TRBJ2-7; TRBD2 might be the D (6 bases). The CDR3 totals 17 residues. Germline CDR1 and CDR2: SGHNT and YENEEA. The V and J ends lost 5 bases and 5 bases respectively, with 25 bases between them. This CDR3 is CASSHAGPGTGRNEQYF. CDR3 coding DNA: TGTGCCAGCAGCCATGCCGGACCCGGGACTGGGCGCAACGAGCAGTACTTC.

This chain uses TRBV7-2 with TRBJ2-3, with TRBD1 matching over 10 bases. After removal of 6 bases from V and 3 bases from J, the junction contained 6 bases not matched to a gene. The CDR3 is 15 amino acids. In germline, CDR1 is SGHTA, CDR2 FQGNSA. The CDR3 is CASSGGGQGTDTQYF. CDR3 bases: TGTGCCAGCAGTGGGGGGGGACAGGGGACAGATACGCAGTATTTT. The full variable domain, its missing parts supplied by reference TRBV7-2 and TRBJ2-3, is GAGVSQSPSNKVTEKGKDVELRCDPISGHTALYWYRQSLGQGLEFLIYFQGNSAPDKSGLPSDRFSAERTGGSVSTLTIQRTQQEDSAVYLCASSGGGQGTDTQYFGPGTRLTVL.

This clone showed up just once. The gene calls are TRBV5-1 and TRBJ1-4; D is ambiguous. Trimming shortened V by 4 bases and J by 5 bases, and 18 bases separated the two germline ends. This CDR3 is built from 16 residues. CDR1 SGHRS and CDR2 YFSETQ come from the germline V gene. CDR3 coding DNA: TGCGCCAGCAGCCTTAGGACTGACACACCAAATGAAAAACTGTTTTTT. Protein product: CASSLRTDTPNEKLFF.

This clone was found a few times. The chain has TRBV7-3 and TRBJ2-1, with TRBD2 matching 7 bases. Germline V lookup: CDR1 SGHTA, CDR2 FQGTGA. The junction had 5 bases not matched to a gene; V was cut back by 3 bases and J by 0 bases. The CDR3 runs to 16 residues. The CDR3 protein is CASSFTSASSYNEQFF. Written as DNA, the CDR3 is TGTGCCAGCAGCTTCACTAGCGCGAGCTCCTACAATGAGCAGTTCTTC.

This chain links TRBV7-9 with TRBJ2-7; TRBD1 agrees at 9 bases. This CDR3 has 14 residues. Germline V gene data show CDR1 as SEHNR and CDR2 as FQNEAQ (reference sequence). V lost 5 bases and J lost 7; bases outside the gene matches: 9. The CDR3: CASSPGTGLFEQYF. CDR3 bases: TGTGCCAGCAGCCCCGGGACAGGGCTTTTTGAGCAGTACTTC. Using reference TRBV7-9 and TRBJ2-7 for the parts outside the CDR3, the full variable domain is DTGVSQNPRHKITKRGQNVTFRCDPISEHNRLYWYRQTLGQGPEFLTYFQNEAQLEKSRLLSDRFSAERPKGSFSTLEIQRTEQGDSAMYLCASSPGTGLFEQYFGPGTRLTVT.

The chain joins TRBV9 to TRBJ2-3; D ambiguous. The germline gives CDR1 SGDLS, CDR2 YYNGEE. The CDR3 loop spans 14 amino acids. Trimming left V 0 bases short and J 0 bases short, with 5 bases between. The CDR3 nucleotides are TGTGCCAGCAGCGTAGCTTCCAGCACAGATACGCAGTATTTT. Amino acids: CASSVASSTDTQYF. Looking up the rest from reference TRBV9 and TRBJ2-3 gives the full variable domain: DSGVTQTPKHLITATGQRVTLRCSPRSGDLSVYWYQQSLDQGLQFLIQYYNGEERAKGNILERFSAQQFPDLHSELNLSSLELGDSALYFCASSVASSTDTQYFGPGTRLTVL.

The chain is built from TRBV6-5 and TRBJ2-2; weak D call: TRBD1 (6 bases). The length of the CDR3 is 14 residues. V gave up 9 bases and J gave up 4 bases, with 15 bases separating them. Looked up from germline, CDR1 is MNHEY and CDR2 is SVGAGI. Here the CDR3 reads CASKGDRSTGELFF. CDR3 in DNA: TGTGCCAGTAAGGGAGACAGGAGCACCGGGGAGCTGTTTTTT.

The chain recombines TRBV5-1 with TRBJ1-1, with D uncertain. Germline loops: CDR1 SGHRS, CDR2 YFSETQ. The CDR3 totals 13 residues. Trimming took 5 bases from V and 4 from J, leaving 12 bases between them. CDR3 coding DNA: TGCGCCAGCAGTTCCTCCCCCGGCACTGAAGCTTTCTTT. Protein: CASSSSPGTEAFF.

This clone appeared once. This chain uses TRBV27 with TRBJ2-6; 12 nucleotides align to TRBD1. The CDR3 is 19 amino acids. V trimming: 6 bases; J trimming: 3 bases; junction bases outside the gene matches: 12. Germline V gives CDR1 MNHEY, CDR2 SMNVEV (reference sequence). The CDR3 coding sequence is TGTGCCAGCAGCCTCATCCGGGACAGGGGGCACTTTGGGGCCAACGTCCTGACTTTC. It codes for CASSLIRDRGHFGANVLTF.

V and J are TRBV6-7 and TRBJ2-3; D unclear. TRBV6-7 counts as an open reading frame of uncertain function. The V end lost 0 bases, the J end lost 4 bases, and 23 bases lay between the germline ends. The CDR3 is made up of 19 amino acids. The CDR3 protein is CASSYSVVITTHSSDTQYF. The CDR3 bases are TGTGCCAGCAGTTACTCGGTAGTGATAACCACCCACAGTTCAGATACGCAGTATTTT.